This note documents a single T cell receptor beta chain sequence. Its antigen is not known. Treatment specified: roughly ten-day PBMC culture with coronavirus spike peptide pools or control peptides (ViraFEST assay). Medium was half-exchanged with fresh IL-2 medium on days 3 and 7. The sample is drawn from a study of vaccination and CD4 T cells after COVID-19. The overall study: The authors exposed cells to overlapping spike peptides derived from SARS-CoV-2, HCoV-NL63, HCoV-OC43 and HCoV-229E.

The Oncomine TCR Beta short-read assay generated sequence data from the DNA of cultured CD4+ T cells. TCRdb redid the calling of the PCR reads with MiXCR, one entry per CDR3 protein. The table includes approximately 20,000 distinct CDR3 sequences, approximately 42% detected once. Sequencing used CD4+ T cells from blood, cultured in vitro, obtained before SARS-CoV-2 vaccination. The clonotype comes from a human donor who received a COVID-19 vaccine.

CDR3 sequence: CASSFTPTTSDEQFF. CDR3 DNA: TGTGCCAGCAGCTTTACCCCTACGACTAGCGATGAGCAGTTCTTC. The chain couples TRBV7-2 to TRBJ2-1; TRBD2 matches 8 bases. This CDR3 is 15 amino acids long. The trim removed 3 bases at V and 8 bases at J, leaving 9 bases unmatched. The germline V gene encodes CDR1 SGHTA and CDR2 FQGNSA.